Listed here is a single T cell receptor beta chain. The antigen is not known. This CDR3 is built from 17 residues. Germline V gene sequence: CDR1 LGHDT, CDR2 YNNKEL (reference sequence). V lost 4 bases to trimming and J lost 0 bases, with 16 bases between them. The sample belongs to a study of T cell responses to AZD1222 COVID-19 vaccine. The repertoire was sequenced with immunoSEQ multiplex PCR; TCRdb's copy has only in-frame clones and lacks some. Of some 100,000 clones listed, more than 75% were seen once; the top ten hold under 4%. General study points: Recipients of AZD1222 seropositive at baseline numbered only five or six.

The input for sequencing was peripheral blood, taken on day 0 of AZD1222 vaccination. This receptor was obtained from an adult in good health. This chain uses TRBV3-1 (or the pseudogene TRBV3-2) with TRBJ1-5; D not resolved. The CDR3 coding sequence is TGTGCCAGCAGCCCCAAACCCGGGAACTATAGCAATCAGCCCCAGCATTTT. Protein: CASSPKPGNYSNQPQHF.